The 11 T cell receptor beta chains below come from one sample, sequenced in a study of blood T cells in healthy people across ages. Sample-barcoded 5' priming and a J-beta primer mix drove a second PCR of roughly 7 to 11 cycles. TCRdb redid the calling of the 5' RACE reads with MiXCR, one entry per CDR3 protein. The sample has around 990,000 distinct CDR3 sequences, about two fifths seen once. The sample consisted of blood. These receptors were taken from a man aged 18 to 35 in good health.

CDR3 DNA sequence: TGTGCCAGCAGCCAAGCATATCCGGGCAATCAGCCCCAGCATTTT. It specifies CASSQAYPGNQPQHF. The chain employs TRBV4-2 and TRBJ1-5; D remains ambiguous. The CDR3 is 15 amino acids. Deletions cut 1 base from V and 2 bases from J, with 9 bases between. Per the germline V gene, CDR1 is LGHNA and CDR2 is YNFKEQ.

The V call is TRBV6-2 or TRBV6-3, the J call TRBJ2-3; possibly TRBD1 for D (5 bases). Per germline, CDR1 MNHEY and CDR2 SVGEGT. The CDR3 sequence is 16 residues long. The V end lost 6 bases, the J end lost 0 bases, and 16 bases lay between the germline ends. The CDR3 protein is CASRRSGKPSTDTQYF. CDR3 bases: TGTGCCAGCAGGCGATCAGGGAAACCTAGCACAGATACGCAGTATTTT.

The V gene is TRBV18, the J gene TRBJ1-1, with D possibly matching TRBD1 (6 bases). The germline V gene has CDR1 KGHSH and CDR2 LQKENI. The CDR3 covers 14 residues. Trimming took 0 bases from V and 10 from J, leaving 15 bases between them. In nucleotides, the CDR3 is TGTGCCAGCTCACCACCGAACAGGGATGGTAGAGCTTTCTTT. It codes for CASSPPNRDGRAFF.

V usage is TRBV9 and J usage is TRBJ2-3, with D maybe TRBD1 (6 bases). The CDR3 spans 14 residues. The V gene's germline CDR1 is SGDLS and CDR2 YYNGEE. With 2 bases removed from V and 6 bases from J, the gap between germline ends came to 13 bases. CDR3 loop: CASSVDGDTDTQYF. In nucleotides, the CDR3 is TGTGCCAGCAGCGTGGACGGGGACACGGATACGCAGTATTTT. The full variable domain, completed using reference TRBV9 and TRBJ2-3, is DSGVTQTPKHLITATGQRVTLRCSPRSGDLSVYWYQQSLDQGLQFLIQYYNGEERAKGNILERFSAQQFPDLHSELNLSSLELGDSALYFCASSVDGDTDTQYFGPGTRLTVL.

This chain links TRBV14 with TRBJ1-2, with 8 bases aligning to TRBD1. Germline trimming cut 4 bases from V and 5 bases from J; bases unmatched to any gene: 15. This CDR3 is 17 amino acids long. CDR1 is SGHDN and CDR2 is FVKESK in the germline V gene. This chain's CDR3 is CASSLTFGQGELYGYTF. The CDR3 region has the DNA TGTGCCAGCAGCCTGACCTTTGGACAGGGCGAATTATATGGCTACACCTTC. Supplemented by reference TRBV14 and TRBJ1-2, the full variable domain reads EAGVTQFPSHSVIEKGQTVTLRCDPISGHDNLYWYRRVMGKEIKFLLHFVKESKQDESGMPNNRFLAERTGGTYSTLKVQPAELEDSGVYFCASSLTFGQGELYGYTFGSGTRLTVV.

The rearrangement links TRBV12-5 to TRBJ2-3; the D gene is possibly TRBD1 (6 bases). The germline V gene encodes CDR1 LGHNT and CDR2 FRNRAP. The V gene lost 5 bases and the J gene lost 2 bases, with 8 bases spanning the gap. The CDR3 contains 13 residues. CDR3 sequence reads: CASGRDNTDTQYF. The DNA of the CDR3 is TGTGCTAGTGGTAGGGACAACACAGATACGCAGTATTTT.

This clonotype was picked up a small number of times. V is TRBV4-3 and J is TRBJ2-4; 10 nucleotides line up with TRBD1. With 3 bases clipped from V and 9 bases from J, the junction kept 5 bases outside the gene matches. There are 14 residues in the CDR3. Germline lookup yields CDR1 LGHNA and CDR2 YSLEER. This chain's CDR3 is CASSHGTGDGIQYF. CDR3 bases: TGCGCCAGCAGCCACGGGACAGGGGATGGCATTCAGTACTTC.

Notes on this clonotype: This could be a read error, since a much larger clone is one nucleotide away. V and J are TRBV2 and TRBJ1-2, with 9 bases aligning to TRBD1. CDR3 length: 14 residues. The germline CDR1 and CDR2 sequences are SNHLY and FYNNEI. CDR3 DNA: TGTGCCAGCAAGAGGACAGGGGCGGACTATAGCTACACCTTC. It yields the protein CASKRTGADYSYTF.

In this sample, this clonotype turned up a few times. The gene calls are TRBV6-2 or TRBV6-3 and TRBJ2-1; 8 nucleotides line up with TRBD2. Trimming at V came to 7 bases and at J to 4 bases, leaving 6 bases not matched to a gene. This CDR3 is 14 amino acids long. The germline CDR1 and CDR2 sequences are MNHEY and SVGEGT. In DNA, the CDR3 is TGTGCCAGCACCAGGAGCGGGGGATACAATGAGCAGTTCTTC. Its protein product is CASTRSGGYNEQFF.

The CDR3, as DNA: TGTGCCAGCAGCTTAAATTTTGAGACCCAGTACTTC. It translates to CASSLNFETQYF. V is TRBV7-9 and J is TRBJ2-5; the D is unclear. V was pared by 2 bases and J by 5 bases, with 6 bases between. The CDR3 consists of 12 residues. CDR1 and CDR2 (germline): SEHNR, FQNEAQ (reference sequence).

The CDR3 loop is CASSLRPTRQQYF. The CDR3 DNA reads TGTGCCAGCAGTTTAAGGCCGACTCGGCAGCAGTACTTC. This rearrangement joins TRBV27 to TRBJ2-5, with D unclear. Germline values: CDR1 MNHEY, CDR2 SMNVEV (reference sequence). The CDR3 contains 13 residues. The V and J ends lost 2 bases and 11 bases respectively, with 15 bases between them.